In this sample, the clone carrying this T cell receptor beta chain turned up once. This sample was taken from a study of blood T cell repertoires in COVID-19. About the study: PBMCs, B-cell-depleted T cells, or T cells provided the cDNA or gDNA that made up the material.

J was trimmed by 9 bases and V by 5 bases; bases with no gene match: 8. Germline V gene data show CDR1 as SGHTA and CDR2 as FQGTGA. The CDR3 contains 15 residues. Some clones are missing from TCRdb's copy, which holds only in-frame ones; the method was immunoSEQ multiplex PCR. Of tens of thousands of clones in the sample, roughly 84% were seen once. The TCR originated in a woman at least 80 years old with active or convalescent COVID-19. The rearrangement links TRBV7-3 to TRBJ2-1, with TRBD2 identical over 12 bases. Sequences were obtained from peripheral blood. CDR3 in amino acids: CASSPRLAGVSEQFF. As DNA, the CDR3 is TGTGCCAGCAGCCCCCGACTAGCGGGAGTTAGTGAGCAGTTCTTC.